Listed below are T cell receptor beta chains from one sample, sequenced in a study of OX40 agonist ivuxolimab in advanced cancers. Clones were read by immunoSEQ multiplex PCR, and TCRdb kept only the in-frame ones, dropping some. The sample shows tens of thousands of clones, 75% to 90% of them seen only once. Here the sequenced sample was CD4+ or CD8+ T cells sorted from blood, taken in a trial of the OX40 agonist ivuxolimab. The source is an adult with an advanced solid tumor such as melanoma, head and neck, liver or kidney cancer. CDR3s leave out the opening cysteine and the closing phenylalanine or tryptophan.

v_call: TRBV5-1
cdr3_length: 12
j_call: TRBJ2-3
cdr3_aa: ASSLNNSPDTQY

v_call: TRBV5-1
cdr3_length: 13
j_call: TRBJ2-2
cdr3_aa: ASSFQATPPGELF

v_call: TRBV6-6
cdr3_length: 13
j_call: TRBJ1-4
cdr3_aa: ASREQDSLNEKLF

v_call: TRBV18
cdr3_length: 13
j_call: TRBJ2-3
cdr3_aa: ASSRLAGAVDTQY

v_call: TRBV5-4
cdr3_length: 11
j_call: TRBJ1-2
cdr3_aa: ASSSEGNYGYT

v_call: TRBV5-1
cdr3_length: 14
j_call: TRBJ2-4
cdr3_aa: ASSLTGPLAKNIQY

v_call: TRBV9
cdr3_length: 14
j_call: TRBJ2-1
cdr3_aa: ASSVLQGAINNEQF

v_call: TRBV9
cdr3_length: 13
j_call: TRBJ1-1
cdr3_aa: ASSVADRPNTEAF

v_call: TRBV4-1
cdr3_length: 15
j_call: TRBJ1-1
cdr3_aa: ASSQVPPGTVNTEAF

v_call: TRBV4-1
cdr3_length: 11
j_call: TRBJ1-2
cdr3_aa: ASSRRQGDGYT

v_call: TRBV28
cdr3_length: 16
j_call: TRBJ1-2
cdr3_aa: ASSLGGQGAISSYGYT

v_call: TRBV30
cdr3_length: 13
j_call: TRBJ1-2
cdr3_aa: AWSPTLTGSYGYT

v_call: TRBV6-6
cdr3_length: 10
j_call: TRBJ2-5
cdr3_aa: ASSYSPGTQY

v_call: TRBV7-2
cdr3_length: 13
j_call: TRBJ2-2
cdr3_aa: ASSLLPQNTGELF

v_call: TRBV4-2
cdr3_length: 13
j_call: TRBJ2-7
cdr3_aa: ASSQGSGLGYEQY

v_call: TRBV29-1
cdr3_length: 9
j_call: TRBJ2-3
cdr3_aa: SALIADTQY

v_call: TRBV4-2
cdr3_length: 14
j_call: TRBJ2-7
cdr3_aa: ASSQDLLADTYEQY

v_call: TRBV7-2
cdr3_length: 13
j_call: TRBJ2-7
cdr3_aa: ASSYSTGQGYEQY

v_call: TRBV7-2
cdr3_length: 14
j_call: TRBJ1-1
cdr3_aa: ASSLLGRGMNTEAF

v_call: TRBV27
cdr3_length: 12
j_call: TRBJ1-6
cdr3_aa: ASSLDRANSPLH

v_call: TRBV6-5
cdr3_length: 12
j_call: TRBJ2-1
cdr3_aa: ASSYERSEDEQF

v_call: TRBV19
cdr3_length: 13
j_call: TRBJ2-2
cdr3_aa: ASSTAAGGTGELF

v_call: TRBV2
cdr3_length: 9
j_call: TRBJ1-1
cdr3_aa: ASMGVTEAF

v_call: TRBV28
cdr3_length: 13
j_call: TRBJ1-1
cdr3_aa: ASSGPGQGNTEAF

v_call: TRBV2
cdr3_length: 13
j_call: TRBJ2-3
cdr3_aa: ASSVRGPREDTQY

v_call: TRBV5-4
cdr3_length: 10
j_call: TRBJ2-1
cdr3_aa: ASSLGQAEQF

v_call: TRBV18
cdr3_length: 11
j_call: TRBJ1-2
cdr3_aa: ASSLGDGYGYT

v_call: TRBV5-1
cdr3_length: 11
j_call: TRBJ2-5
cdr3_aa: ASSFVPQETQY

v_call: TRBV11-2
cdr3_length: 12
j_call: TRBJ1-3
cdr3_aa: ASRSDLSGNTIY

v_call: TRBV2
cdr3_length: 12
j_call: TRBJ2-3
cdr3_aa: ASTTSGSTDTQY

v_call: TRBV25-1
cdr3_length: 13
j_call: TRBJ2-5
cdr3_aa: ASSGLAGKGETQY

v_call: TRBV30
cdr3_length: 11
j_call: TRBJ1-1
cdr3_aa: AWTQGGNTEAF

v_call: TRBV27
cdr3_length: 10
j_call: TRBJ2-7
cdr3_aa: ASGRVTYEQY

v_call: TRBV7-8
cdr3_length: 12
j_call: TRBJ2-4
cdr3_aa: ASSLRGSKNIQY

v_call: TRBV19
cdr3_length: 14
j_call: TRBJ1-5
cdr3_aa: ASRGLADRGNQPQH

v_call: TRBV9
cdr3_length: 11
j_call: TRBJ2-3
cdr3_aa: ASSEGPGDTQY

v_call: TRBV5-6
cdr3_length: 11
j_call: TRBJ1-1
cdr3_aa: ASSRGKNTEAF

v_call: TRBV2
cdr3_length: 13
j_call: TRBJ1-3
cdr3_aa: ASSPQGFSGNTIY

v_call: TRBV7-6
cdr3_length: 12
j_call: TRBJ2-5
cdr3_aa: ASSLRQGQETQY

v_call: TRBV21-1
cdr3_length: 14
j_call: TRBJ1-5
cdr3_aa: ASSDVAGAEHQPQH

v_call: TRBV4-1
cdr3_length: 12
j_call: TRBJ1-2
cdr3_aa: ASSPGQGAYGYT

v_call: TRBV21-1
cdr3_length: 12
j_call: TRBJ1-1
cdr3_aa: ASSNRGWHTEAF

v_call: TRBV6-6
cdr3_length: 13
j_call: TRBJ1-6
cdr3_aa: ASTETVSYNSPLH

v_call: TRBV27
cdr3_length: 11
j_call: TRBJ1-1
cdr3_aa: ASRKDRSTEAF

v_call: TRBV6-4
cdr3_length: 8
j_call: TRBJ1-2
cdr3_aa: ASSCPGYT

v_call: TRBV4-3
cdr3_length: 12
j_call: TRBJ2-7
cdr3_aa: ASGPTHPSNEQY

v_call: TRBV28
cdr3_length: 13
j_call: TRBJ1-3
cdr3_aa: ASSTGQVVGNTIY

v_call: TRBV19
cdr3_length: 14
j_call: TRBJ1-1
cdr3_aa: ASTPKGISLNTEAF

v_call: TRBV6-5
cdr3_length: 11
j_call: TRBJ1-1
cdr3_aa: ASSGRDSRGAF

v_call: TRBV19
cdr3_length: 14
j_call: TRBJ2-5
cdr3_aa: ASSIGGTGTGKTQY

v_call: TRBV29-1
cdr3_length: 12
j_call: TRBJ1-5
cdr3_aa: SVGEGLSNQPQH

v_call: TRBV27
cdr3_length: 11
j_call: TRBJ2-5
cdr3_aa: ASSLYGGETQY

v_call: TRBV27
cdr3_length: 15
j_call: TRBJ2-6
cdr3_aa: ASSLAGGGFGANVLT

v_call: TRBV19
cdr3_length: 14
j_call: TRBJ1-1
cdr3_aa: ASSILSGQGRTEAF

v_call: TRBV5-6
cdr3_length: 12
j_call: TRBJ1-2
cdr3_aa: ASSLLGTHPVYT

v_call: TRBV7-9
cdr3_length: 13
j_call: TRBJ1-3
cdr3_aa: ASSFQGASGNTIY

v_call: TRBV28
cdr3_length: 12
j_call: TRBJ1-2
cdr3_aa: ASSWDRGDYGYT

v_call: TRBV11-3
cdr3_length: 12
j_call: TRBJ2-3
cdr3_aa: ASTDGQGTDTQY

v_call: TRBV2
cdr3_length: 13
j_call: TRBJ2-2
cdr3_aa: ASSTQGIDTGELF

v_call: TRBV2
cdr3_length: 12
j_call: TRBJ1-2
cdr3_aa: ASTRDRPMEGYT